One and the same sample provided the 11 T cell receptor beta chains below, sequenced in a study of beta chain features in type 1 diabetes. Study-wide findings and caveats: Shorter TCRB CDR3s, moderately but significantly so, marked every one of the four CD4+ subsets in Type 1 diabetes patients.

The antigens for these receptors are not known. Expressed TCRB transcripts were sequenced after all isolated RNA was converted to cDNA. Profiling relied on immunoSEQ multiplex PCR, and the TCRdb table lists in-frame clones only, not all of them. Of 400,000 or so clones listed, around 12% are singletons. The sequencing input was naive CD4+ T cells from blood. The receptors stem from a woman in her late teens or twenties with type 1 diabetes.

This clone was counted a few times. The chain is built from TRBV28 and TRBJ1-2, with D unclear. The germline CDR1 and CDR2 sequences are MDHEN and SYDVKM. V shed 6 bases and J shed 4 bases, with 6 bases lying between them. CDR3 length equals 11 residues. This CDR3 is CASSPSYGYTF. CDR3 sequence (DNA): TGTGCCAGCAGCCCCAGCTATGGCTACACCTTC.

This chain uses TRBV19 with TRBJ1-6; D is undetermined. Germline assignment: CDR1 LNHDA and CDR2 SQIVND (reference sequence). The CDR3 is 14 residues long. Trimming removed 3 bases at V and 8 bases at J, with 11 bases between. Here the CDR3 reads CASSIGVRDSPLHF. DNA for the CDR3: TGTGCCAGTAGTATCGGAGTGCGGGATTCACCCCTCCACTTT. The complete variable domain, with remaining parts taken from reference TRBV19 and TRBJ1-6, reads DGGITQSPKYLFRKEGQNVTLSCEQNLNHDAMYWYRQDPGQGLRLIYYSQIVNDFQKGDIAEGYSVSREKKESFPLTVTSAQKNPTAFYLCASSIGVRDSPLHFGNGTRLTVT.

The J gene is TRBJ2-2, the V gene TRBV4-1; TRBD2 is a possible D gene (6 bases). The CDR3 sequence is 16 residues long. The germline V and J ends were trimmed by 3 bases and 6 bases, with 17 bases remaining between them. Germline CDR1 reads MGHRA; CDR2 reads YSYEKL. The DNA for the CDR3 is TGCGCCAGCAGCCAGGCCCACTCCAGACTAGCCGGGGAGCTGTTTTTT. Translating gives CASSQAHSRLAGELFF.

This clone occurred a few times. The rearrangement joins TRBV7-9 to TRBJ2-1; 13 nucleotides agree with TRBD2. The J segment lost 5 bases and the V segment lost 5 bases, leaving 6 bases of the junction unmatched. Germline CDR1 is SEHNR and CDR2 is FQNEAQ (reference sequence). This CDR3 comprises 16 residues. The CDR3 loop is CASSVPGLAGNNEQFF. The DNA of the CDR3 is TGTGCCAGCAGCGTCCCGGGACTAGCGGGAAACAATGAGCAGTTCTTC.

This clone has a handful of counts. J is TRBJ2-3 and V is TRBV23-1; 16 bases align to TRBD2. TRBV23-1 is an ORF for which the function is uncertain. This CDR3 comprises 21 residues. Trimming cost V 2 bases and J 5 bases; bases outside gene matches: 16. This chain's CDR3 is CASSQAWQPGLAGGPLDTQYF. DNA for the CDR3: TGCGCCAGCAGTCAAGCATGGCAGCCGGGACTAGCGGGGGGGCCTTTAGATACGCAGTATTTT.

This rearrangement joins TRBV30 to TRBJ1-4; D is undetermined. This CDR3 is 14 amino acids long. Trimming took 4 bases from V and 8 from J, leaving 17 bases between them. The germline CDR1 and CDR2 sequences are GTSNPN and SVGIG (reference sequence). The CDR3 region is CAWNAGRAGEKLFF. CDR3 bases: TGTGCCTGGAATGCGGGGAGGGCTGGGGAAAAACTGTTTTTT. Complete variable domain (other parts from reference TRBV30 and TRBJ1-4): SQTIHQWPATLVQPVGSPLSLECTVEGTSNPNLYWYRQAAGRGLQLLFYSVGIGQISSEVPQNLSASRPQDRQFILSSKKLLLSDSGFYLCAWNAGRAGEKLFFGSGTQLSVL.

The chain combines TRBV7-9 with TRBJ2-2; TRBD2 matches at 7 bases. The length of the CDR3 is 16 residues. V trimming: 5 bases; J trimming: 6 bases; junction bases outside the gene matches: 12. CDR1 SEHNR and CDR2 FQNEAQ come from the germline V gene (reference sequence). As DNA, the CDR3 is TGTGCCAGCAGCCTAAAAGGACTAGATAACTCCGGGGAGCTGTTTTTT. Its translation: CASSLKGLDNSGELFF.

V usage is TRBV7-9 and J usage is TRBJ2-2; TRBD1 agrees at 7 bases. This CDR3 is 15 amino acids long. V lost 1 base to trimming and J lost 1 base; unmatched junction nucleotides: 0. In germline, CDR1 is SEHNR, CDR2 FQNEAQ (reference sequence). Here the CDR3 reads CASSLGTGNTGELFF. DNA of the CDR3: TGTGCCAGCAGCTTAGGGACAGGGAACACCGGGGAGCTGTTTTTT.

The DNA of the CDR3 is TGCGCCAGCAGCCAAGATGGAGACAGCTCCTATGGCTACACCTTC. It codes for CASSQDGDSSYGYTF. This sequence joins TRBV4-3 and TRBJ1-2, with D perhaps matching TRBD1 (5 bases). The CDR3 has 15 amino acids. Trimming pared 0 bases from V and 4 bases from J, leaving 12 bases between. The germline V gene has CDR1 LGHNA and CDR2 YSLEER.

This clone was seen only a few times. The chain has TRBV9 and TRBJ1-2; TRBD1 might be the D (5 bases). Germline CDR1 is SGDLS and CDR2 is YYNGEE. Trimming cost V 4 bases and J 1 base, with 11 bases left between them. CDR3 size: 14 residues. The CDR3 loop reads CASSRLTVNYGYTF. The CDR3 DNA reads as TGTGCCAGCAGCCGGCTGACAGTTAACTATGGCTACACCTTC.

Comment on this clone: The same CDR3 can be traced to other DNA sequences in this sample. This chain uses TRBV9 with TRBJ1-1; D is unresolved. Looked up from germline, CDR1 is SGDLS and CDR2 is YYNGEE. This CDR3 contains 13 residues. V shed 0 bases and J shed 2 bases, with 5 bases lying between them. The CDR3 DNA follows: TGTGCCAGCAGCGTAGCTAGCAACACTGAAGCTTTCTTT. This translates into CASSVASNTEAFF.